The text below deals with one T cell receptor (beta chain). The antigen is not known. The study made its TRB cDNA libraries by 5' RACE, adding UMI labels. TCRdb reanalyzed the 5' RACE reads, giving one entry per CDR3 protein sequence and no DNA. This sample's table has some 85,000 distinct CDR3 sequences. CDR1 is SEHNR, CDR2 FQNEAQ, per germline (reference sequence). The CDR3 contains 14 residues. The sample comes from a study of CXCR3-negative and CXCR3-positive naive CD8 T cells. Study observations and caveats: Cryopreservation partially lowered CXCR3 expression, so most assays used fresh PBMCs. Similar TRBV-TRBJ usage was seen in naive cells (both CXCR3-negative and CXCR3-positive), but memory cells differed. Comparably high diversity was seen in both naive subsets, and much lower diversity in memory CD8+ cells. When CXCR3-positive naive cells were set against CXCR3-negative naive cells, the former had more hydrophobic TRB CDR3s.

Triplicate approximately 300,000-cell sorts were made of each CD8+ T cell subset. Sequencing was performed on naive CXCR3+ CD8+ T cells from blood. Described subset: CD45RO-CCR7+CD27+CD95- naive CD8+ T cells expressing CXCR3 (TNR3+). The V and J genes are TRBV7-9 and TRBJ1-1; TCRdb outputs TRBD1, but without DNA this stays unchecked. The TCR originated in a human donor in good health. Some clones in this sample may be carry-over from other donors' samples. The CDR3 loop reads CASLGGQTNTEAFF.